The sequence of this T cell receptor (beta chain) was determined in a study of OX40 agonist ivuxolimab in advanced cancers. Some clones are missing from TCRdb's copy, which holds only in-frame ones; the method was immunoSEQ multiplex PCR. This repertoire shows almost 45,000 clones, approximately 91% found once; its top ten account for around 19%. The CDR3 totals 13 residues. V lost 7 bases, J lost 5 bases, and 13 bases lay in between. CDR1 is MNHEY, CDR2 SMNVEV, per germline (reference sequence). Exclusion applied to patients with autoimmune disease history or systemic immunosuppression. The sequence was collected from an adult with an advanced solid tumor such as melanoma, head and neck, liver or kidney cancer. The sample here was CD4+ or CD8+ T cells sorted from blood, taken in a trial of the OX40 agonist ivuxolimab. The J gene is TRBJ2-3, the V gene TRBV27; D is perhaps TRBD2 (6 bases). The CDR3: CASKTSGVDTQYF. The CDR3 DNA follows: TGTGCCAGCAAGACTAGTGGGGTAGATACGCAGTATTTT.